Described below is a single T cell receptor (beta chain) sequence and its context. Its antigen is unidentified. Only in-frame clones appear in the TCRdb table, and some are missing; sequencing was by immunoSEQ multiplex PCR. This sample has 25,000 to 40,000 clones, with under 95% found just once. This specimen comes from a study of T cells in tuberculosis. Regarding the study as a whole: Smaller distances to GMM-specific TCRs suggested their expansion in active tuberculosis. Samples were chosen by availability of cryopreserved specimens.

V trimming: 4 bases; J trimming: 4 bases; junction bases outside the gene matches: 11. Germline V gene sequence: CDR1 SGHRS, CDR2 YFSETQ. The CDR3 spans 16 residues. The TCR comes from a donor between 5 and 29 years old with latent tuberculosis or without tuberculosis infection. Some clones in this sample may be carry-over from other donors' samples. What was sequenced was PBMCs. The chain carries TRBV5-1 and TRBJ1-2, with 9 bases fitting TRBD1. CDR3 nucleotides: TGCGCCAGCAGCCCCCCCGGACAGGGGTCGATCTATGGCTACACCTTC. Its translation: CASSPPGQGSIYGYTF.